The 30 T cell receptor beta chains listed next were all sequenced from one sample in a study of blood T cell repertoires in COVID-19. TCRdb's table, derived via immunoSEQ multiplex PCR, lists solely in-frame clones and lacks some. The sample includes approximately 120,000 clones, 90% of them seen just once. Sequenced input: peripheral blood. The receptor source for this set is a human donor in a cohort sampled during active COVID-19.

The chain recombines TRBV11-2 with TRBJ1-2, with D possibly being TRBD1 (5 bases). The V gene's germline CDR1 is SGHAT and CDR2 FQNNGV. Trimming cost V 0 bases and J 4 bases, with 12 bases left between them. The CDR3 loop spans 15 amino acids. CDR3 nucleotides: TGTGCCAGCAGCTTAGATTCAGCAGGGATCTATGGCTACACCTTC. It translates to CASSLDSAGIYGYTF.

This clone was seen once. The chain uses TRBV23-1 and TRBJ2-7; TRBD1 aligns across 9 bases. TRBV23-1 is an ORF for which the function is uncertain. The CDR3 is 16 residues long. Losses at the gene ends were 2 bases for V and 3 bases for J; bases not matched to a gene: 8. The CDR3 sequence: CASSQPRTGALYEQYF. CDR3 bases: TGCGCCAGCAGTCAACCCAGGACAGGGGCGCTCTACGAGCAGTACTTC.

This clone occurred once. The chain carries TRBV7-9 and TRBJ2-7; 7 positions agree with TRBD2. Trimming at V came to 8 bases and at J to 3 bases, leaving 4 bases not matched to a gene. This CDR3 has 12 residues. CDR1 and CDR2 from the germline V gene are SEHNR and FQNEAQ (reference sequence). CDR3: CASGWGGYEQYF. Here the CDR3 DNA reads TGTGCCAGCGGCTGGGGGGGCTACGAGCAGTACTTC.

This chain connects TRBV11-3 to TRBJ2-7; 7 bases are shared with TRBD1. The CDR3 contains 16 residues. Per germline, CDR1 SGHNT and CDR2 YENEEA. V was pared by 5 bases and J by 1 base, with 11 bases of the junction left unmatched. The CDR3 sequence is CASSQQQPGQSYEQYF. The CDR3, as DNA: TGTGCCAGCAGCCAGCAGCAGCCGGGACAGTCCTACGAGCAGTACTTC.

This clone has a single count. This sequence joins TRBV5-5 and TRBJ1-6; 8 bases are a match to TRBD1. This CDR3 has 15 residues. Trimming at V came to 4 bases and at J to 6 bases, leaving 6 bases not matched to a gene. CDR1 and CDR2 (germline): SGHKS, YYEKEE (reference sequence). The CDR3 here is CASSPSQGGNSPLHF. The CDR3 region has the DNA TGTGCCAGCAGCCCATCACAGGGGGGTAATTCACCCCTCCACTTT.

The chain recombines TRBV7-2 with TRBJ2-1; 7 nucleotides line up with TRBD2. The V gene end was trimmed by 3 bases and the J gene end by 4 bases; junction bases not matched to a gene: 3. The germline CDR1 and CDR2 sequences are SGHTA and FQGNSA. The CDR3 is 14 residues long. CDR3 protein: CASSFREAYNEQFF. The CDR3 DNA reads TGTGCCAGCAGCTTCCGGGAGGCGTACAATGAGCAGTTCTTC.

The CDR3 region has the DNA TGCGCCAGCAGCCCGGGACAGTGGACAGAGACCCAGTACTTC. Protein product: CASSPGQWTETQYF. V is TRBV5-1 and J is TRBJ2-5; 7 positions match TRBD1. V was clipped by 4 bases and J by 4 bases; unmatched bases: 7. The CDR3 runs to 14 residues. The germline CDR1 and CDR2 sequences are SGHRS and YFSETQ.

In DNA form, the CDR3 reads TGTGCCACCAGTGGTGGGCTTAGAAATCAGCCCCAGCATTTT. It codes for CATSGGLRNQPQHF. J is TRBJ1-5 and V is TRBV24-1; no reliable D call. Germline CDR1 reads KGHDR; CDR2 reads SFDVKD. The ends were cut back, 5 bases at V and 4 bases at J, with 11 bases in the middle. The CDR3 covers 14 residues.

A word on this clone: The sample holds other DNA sequences that translate to the same CDR3. The V gene is TRBV19, the J gene TRBJ2-3; a weak D match, TRBD1 (5 bases). V was trimmed by 2 bases and J by 3 bases, leaving 6 bases between them. CDR3 length: 13 residues. Germline assignment: CDR1 LNHDA and CDR2 SQIVND (reference sequence). The CDR3 here is CASSIQGTDTQYF. CDR3 in DNA: TGTGCCAGTAGTATACAGGGTACAGATACGCAGTATTTT.

V usage is TRBV28 and J usage is TRBJ2-1, with TRBD1 as a possible D gene (5 bases). The length of the CDR3 is 16 residues. Germline V gene lookup returns CDR1 MDHEN and CDR2 SYDVKM. V was cut by 6 bases and J by 6 bases, with 21 bases left in between. The CDR3 DNA sequence: TGTGCCAGCAGCGAAGGGGTCCCTATTTTTTCCAATGAGCAGTTCTTC. Its translation is CASSEGVPIFSNEQFF.

The rearrangement links TRBV19 to TRBJ1-1; D is possibly TRBD1 (6 bases). The CDR3 loop spans 16 amino acids. V lost 10 bases to trimming and J lost 4 bases, with 25 bases between them. Germline V gives CDR1 LNHDA, CDR2 SQIVND (reference sequence). CDR3 coding DNA: TGTGCCACCAGCCGGGGGGACACCTCCTGGGGCACTGAAGCTTTCTTT. It is translated as CATSRGDTSWGTEAFF.

V and J are TRBV7-9 and TRBJ2-5; perhaps TRBD1 as D (7 bases). The CDR3 covers 12 residues. Germline-derived CDR1 and CDR2 are SEHNR and FQNEAQ (reference sequence). Between the trimmed V and J ends, which lost 6 bases and 6 bases, there was a span of 11 bases. The CDR3 DNA reads TGTGCCAGCAGGGCAGGGGGGAAGACCCAGTACTTC. It specifies CASRAGGKTQYF. The whole variable domain, filled in from reference TRBV7-9 and TRBJ2-5, reads DTGVSQNPRHKITKRGQNVTFRCDPISEHNRLYWYRQTLGQGPEFLTYFQNEAQLEKSRLLSDRFSAERPKGSFSTLEIQRTEQGDSAMYLCASRAGGKTQYFGPGTRLLVL.

V is TRBV5-8 and J is TRBJ1-6, with D unclear. The CDR3 has 14 residues. Between the trimmed V and J ends, which lost 1 base and 8 bases, there was a span of 10 bases. Germline V gene data show CDR1 as SGHTS and CDR2 as YDEGEE. In DNA form, the CDR3 reads TGTGCCAGCAGCTTGAGGAGGACGGATTCACCCCTCCACTTT. This translates into CASSLRRTDSPLHF.

V and J are TRBV10-2 and TRBJ2-7, with D possibly TRBD2 on 6 matching bases. CDR1 is WSHSY and CDR2 is SAAADI in the germline V gene. The CDR3 runs to 13 residues. The V end lost 11 bases, the J end lost 4 bases, and 18 bases lay between the germline ends. CDR3: CAGRGLAFYEQYF. CDR3 coding DNA: TGCGCCGGCCGAGGTCTAGCGTTTTACGAGCAGTACTTC.

Details on this clone: Relative to the germline gene, one junction end is altered; a read error may explain this. This chain connects TRBV28 to TRBJ2-3; D gene unclear. The germline gives CDR1 MDHEN, CDR2 SYDVKM. The CDR3 spans 12 residues. The CDR3 nucleotides are TGTGCCAGCAGCCCGCCGCTTAAACATCCTTTCTTT. It specifies CASSPPLKHPFF.

This chain connects TRBV20-1 to TRBJ2-5; no firm D call. CDR1 is DFQATT and CDR2 is SNEGSKA in the germline V gene (reference sequence). Between the trimmed V and J ends, which lost 3 bases and 4 bases, there was a span of 6 bases. The CDR3 runs 11 residues. The CDR3 DNA sequence: TGCAGTGCTAGTATAGTAGAGACCCAGTACTTC. It is translated as CSASIVETQYF.

V usage is TRBV5-4 and J usage is TRBJ2-1; perhaps TRBD1 as D (5 bases). This CDR3 region has 14 residues. V lost 7 bases, J lost 6 bases, and 17 bases lay in between. The germline CDR1 and CDR2 sequences are SGHNT and YYREEE (reference sequence). CDR3 protein: CASAGASLPNEQFF. In DNA, the CDR3 is TGTGCCAGCGCTGGGGCTAGTCTCCCCAATGAGCAGTTCTTC.

The rearrangement links TRBV4-3 to TRBJ2-6; perhaps TRBD1 as D (6 bases). The germline V and J ends were trimmed by 0 bases and 5 bases, with 11 bases remaining between them. Germline CDR1 LGHNA, CDR2 YSLEER. The CDR3 spans 16 residues. The CDR3 DNA reads as TGCGCCAGCAGCCAAGAACAGGGTATGAGGGCCAACGTCCTGACTTTC. This codes for CASSQEQGMRANVLTF.

The DNA for the CDR3 is TGCGCCAGCAGCCTAAGGGACAGGACAGATACGCAGTATTTT. Its translation: CASSLRDRTDTQYF. The rearrangement uses TRBV5-1 and TRBJ2-3, with TRBD1 matching over 8 bases. V dropped 4 bases and J dropped 3; count of bases not matched to a gene: 4. Germline V gene sequence: CDR1 SGHRS, CDR2 YFSETQ. There are 14 residues in the CDR3.

The chain recombines TRBV6-6 with TRBJ1-1; 7 bases match TRBD1. CDR1 and CDR2 from the germline V gene are MNHNY and SVGAGI (reference sequence). There are 15 residues in the CDR3. Germline trimming cut 6 bases from V and 1 base from J; bases unmatched to any gene: 8. CDR3 sequence reads: CASSPTRQGNTEAFF. CDR3 nucleotide sequence: TGTGCCAGCAGCCCAACCCGACAGGGGAACACTGAAGCTTTCTTT.

The chain employs TRBV7-9 and TRBJ2-3, with unresolved D. Germline-derived CDR1 and CDR2 are SEHNR and FQNEAQ (reference sequence). CDR3 length: 14 residues. The V gene lost 5 bases and the J gene lost 2 bases, with 11 bases spanning the gap. CDR3 loop: CASSPVADTDTQYF. The CDR3 DNA sequence: TGTGCCAGCAGCCCCGTGGCGGACACAGATACGCAGTATTTT.

This clone was recorded only once. The CDR3 coding sequence is TGTGCCACCAGCGACAGTAGCGGGAGATACTACAATGAGCAGTTCTTC. Translated: CATSDSSGRYYNEQFF. The chain has TRBV15 and TRBJ2-1; 9 nucleotides align to TRBD2. The CDR3 is made up of 16 amino acids. With V trimmed by 5 bases and J by 3 bases, 8 bases remained unmatched. The germline V gene has CDR1 LNHNV and CDR2 YYDKDF (reference sequence).

The chain has TRBV5-1 and TRBJ1-6, with TRBD1 matching over 12 bases. Germline V CDR1 and CDR2: SGHRS, YFSETQ. The V and J ends lost 4 bases and 7 bases, in that order; junction bases with no gene match: 12. The CDR3 runs 18 residues. Here the CDR3 DNA reads TGCGCCAGCAGCCTGGCCTCTGGGACAGGGGGCGCGAATTCACCCCTCCACTTT. Translated, it gives CASSLASGTGGANSPLHF.

This clone showed up just a few times. V gene TRBV9 combines with J gene TRBJ2-2, with D perhaps matching TRBD2 (5 bases). Germline CDR1 is SGDLS and CDR2 is YYNGEE. The CDR3 consists of 18 residues. Trimming took off 3 bases at V and 1 base at J, with 19 bases between the two ends. The CDR3 spells CASSGRQAGIKNTGELFF. In nucleotides, the CDR3 is TGTGCCAGCAGCGGACGACAAGCCGGGATTAAGAACACCGGGGAGCTGTTTTTT.

The V call is TRBV4-1, the J call TRBJ1-4; 8 nucleotides align to TRBD1. From germline, CDR1 is MGHRA and CDR2 YSYEKL. This CDR3 spans 16 amino acids. The J segment lost 5 bases and the V segment lost 4 bases, leaving 9 bases of the junction unmatched. CDR3 DNA: TGCGCCAGCAGCCCCTGGGGGGACAGGTCGAATGAAAAACTGTTTTTT. This sequence encodes CASSPWGDRSNEKLFF.

This clone has just a few counts. The chain employs TRBV3-1 (or the pseudogene TRBV3-2) and TRBJ1-5, with 7 bases that match TRBD1. The CDR3 runs to 15 residues. V lost 6 bases, J lost 2 bases, and 7 bases stayed unmatched. In germline, CDR1 is LGHDT, CDR2 YNNKEL (reference sequence). CDR3 residues: CASSPTGPGNQPQHF. The CDR3, as DNA: TGTGCCAGCAGTCCGACAGGGCCGGGCAATCAGCCCCAGCATTTT.

Points on this clone: Compared with germline, one end of the junction differs, possibly owing to a read error. The chain uses TRBV7-7 and TRBJ2-3; D gene unclear. Germline V gene lookup returns CDR1 SSHAT and CDR2 FNYEAQ (reference sequence). There are 13 residues in the CDR3. The CDR3 sequence: CASSLISTDTQYF. In DNA, the CDR3 is TGTGCTAGCAGCTTAATCTCCACAGATACGCAGTATTTT.

The CDR3 loop reads CASSLRGQVVAEAFF. CDR3 DNA: TGTGCCAGCAGCCTCAGGGGCCAGGTAGTTGCTGAAGCTTTCTTT. This chain connects TRBV11-2 to TRBJ1-1; weak D call: TRBD1 (6 bases). CDR3 length: 15 residues. Germline CDR1 and CDR2: SGHAT and FQNNGV. V lost 5 bases, J lost 6 bases, and 19 bases lay in between.

Only a few counts were recorded for this clone. This chain joins TRBV10-3 and TRBJ2-7; D might be TRBD1 (6 bases). CDR1 ENHRY and CDR2 SYGVKD come from the germline V gene. This CDR3 comprises 11 residues. Trimming took off 6 bases at V and 5 bases at J, with 8 bases between the two ends. The CDR3 region is CAISNRDEQYF. DNA of the CDR3: TGTGCCATCAGCAACAGGGACGAGCAGTACTTC.

The chain employs TRBV29-1 and TRBJ2-7; D gene uncertain. Per the germline V gene, CDR1 is SQVTM and CDR2 is ANQGSEA. Trimming removed 7 bases from V and 0 bases from J, with 13 bases in between. The CDR3 sequence is 13 residues long. In nucleotides, the CDR3 is TGCAGCGCTCTGTTTATTAGCTCCTACGAGCAGTACTTC. Translated, it gives CSALFISSYEQYF.